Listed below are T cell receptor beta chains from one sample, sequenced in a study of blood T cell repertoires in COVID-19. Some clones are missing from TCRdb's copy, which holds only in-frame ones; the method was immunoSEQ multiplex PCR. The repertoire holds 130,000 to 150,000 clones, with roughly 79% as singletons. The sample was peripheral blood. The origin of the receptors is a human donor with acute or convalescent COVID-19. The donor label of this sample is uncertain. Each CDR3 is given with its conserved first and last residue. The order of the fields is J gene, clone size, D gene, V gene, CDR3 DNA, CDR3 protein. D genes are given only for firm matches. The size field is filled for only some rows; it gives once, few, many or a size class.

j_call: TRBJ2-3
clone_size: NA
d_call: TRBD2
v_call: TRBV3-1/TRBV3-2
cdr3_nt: TGTGCCAGCAGCCCTGGACTAGCGGGGGCTTTCACAGATACGCAGTATTTT
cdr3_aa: CASSPGLAGAFTDTQYF

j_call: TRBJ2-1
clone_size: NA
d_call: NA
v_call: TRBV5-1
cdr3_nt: TGCGCCAGCAGCTTAGACATGCGATCAATGAATGAGCAGTTCTTC
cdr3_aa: CASSLDMRSMNEQFF

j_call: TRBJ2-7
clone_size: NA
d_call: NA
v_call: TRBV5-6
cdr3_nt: TGTGCCAGCATCCTACAAGGGAGTCCGGGGACCTACGAGCAGTACTTC
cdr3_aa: CASILQGSPGTYEQYF

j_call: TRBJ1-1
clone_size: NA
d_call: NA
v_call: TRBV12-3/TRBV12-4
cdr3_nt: TGTGCCAGCAGCCGGACAGAAAACACTGAAGCTTTCTTT
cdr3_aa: CASSRTENTEAFF

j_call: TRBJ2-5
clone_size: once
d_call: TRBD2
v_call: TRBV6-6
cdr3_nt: TGTGCCGTACGGGGGGACCAAGAGACCCAGTACTTC
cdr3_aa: CAVRGDQETQYF

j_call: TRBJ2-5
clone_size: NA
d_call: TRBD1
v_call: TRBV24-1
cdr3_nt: TGTGCCACCAGTGATTCCCCAGGGGGCTTCCAAGAGACCCAGTACTTC
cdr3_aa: CATSDSPGGFQETQYF

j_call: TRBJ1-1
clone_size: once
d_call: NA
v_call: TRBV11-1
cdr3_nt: TGTGCCAGCAGCCCACGAGGGGGTGTCTCTGAAGCTTTCTTT
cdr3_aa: CASSPRGGVSEAFF

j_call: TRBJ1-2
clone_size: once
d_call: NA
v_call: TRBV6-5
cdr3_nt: TGTGCCAGCAGTTACGGGGAGAACTATGGCTACACCTTC
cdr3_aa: CASSYGENYGYTF

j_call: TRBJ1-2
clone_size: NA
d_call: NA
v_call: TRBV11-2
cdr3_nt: TGTGCCAGCAGCCAGTCTTACTATGGCTACACCTTC
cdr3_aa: CASSQSYYGYTF

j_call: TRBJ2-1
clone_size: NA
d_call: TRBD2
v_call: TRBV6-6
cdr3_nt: TGTGCCAGCAGTTACTCGGCGGGGGGGCCTCACAATGAGCAGTTCTTC
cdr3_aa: CASSYSAGGPHNEQFF

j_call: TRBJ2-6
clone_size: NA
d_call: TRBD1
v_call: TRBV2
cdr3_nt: TGTGCCAGCAGACCGGGACAGGGGGCATCTGGGGCCAACGTCCTGACTTTC
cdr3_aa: CASRPGQGASGANVLTF

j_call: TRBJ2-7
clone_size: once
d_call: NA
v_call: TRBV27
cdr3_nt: TGTGCCAGCAAAGCGGGCTACGAGCAGTACTTC
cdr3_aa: CASKAGYEQYF

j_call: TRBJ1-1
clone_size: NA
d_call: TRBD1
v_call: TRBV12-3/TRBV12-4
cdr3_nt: TGTGCCAGCAGTCCTGCGGACAGGGAAGCTTTCTTT
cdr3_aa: CASSPADREAFF

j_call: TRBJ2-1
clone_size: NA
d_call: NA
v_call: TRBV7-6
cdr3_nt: TGTGCCAGCAGCTTAGGGGAGAAACCCTACAATGAGCAGTTCTTC
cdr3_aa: CASSLGEKPYNEQFF

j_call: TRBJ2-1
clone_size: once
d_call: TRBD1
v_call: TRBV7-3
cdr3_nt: TGTGCCAGCAGCAGCCTGGGACAGGCTTTCAATGAGCAGTTCTTC
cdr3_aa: CASSSLGQAFNEQFF

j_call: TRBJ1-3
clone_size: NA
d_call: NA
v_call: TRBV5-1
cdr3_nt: TGCGCCAGCAGCCCTGGGGGGGCTGGAAACACCATATATTTT
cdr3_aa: CASSPGGAGNTIYF

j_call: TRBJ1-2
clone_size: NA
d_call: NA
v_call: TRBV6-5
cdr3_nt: TGTGCCAGCAGCCTCACCTCAAGAAGCGGCTACACCTTC
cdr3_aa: CASSLTSRSGYTF

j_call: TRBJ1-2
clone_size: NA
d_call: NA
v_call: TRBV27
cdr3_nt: TGTGCCAGCAGTTCTTGGGAGGGGGGTATGTATGGCTACACCTTC
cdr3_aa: CASSSWEGGMYGYTF

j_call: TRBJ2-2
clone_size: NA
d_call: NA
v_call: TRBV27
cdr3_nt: TGTGCCAGCAGAATGTCGGGGACAGGGGAGCTGTTTTTT
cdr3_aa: CASRMSGTGELFF

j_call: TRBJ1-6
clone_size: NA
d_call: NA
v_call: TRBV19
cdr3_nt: TGTGCCAGTAGTGCCCACAGGAGCTCCTATAATTCACCCCTCCACTTT
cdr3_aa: CASSAHRSSYNSPLHF

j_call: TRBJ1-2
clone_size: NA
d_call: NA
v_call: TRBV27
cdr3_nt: TGTGCCAGCAGTACTAAGGCAGGGAGGGGAAACTATGGCTACACCTTC
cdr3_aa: CASSTKAGRGNYGYTF

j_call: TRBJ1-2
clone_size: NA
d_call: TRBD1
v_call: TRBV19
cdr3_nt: TGTGCCAGTAGTAAGAGACAGGGTGGCTACACCTTC
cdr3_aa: CASSKRQGGYTF

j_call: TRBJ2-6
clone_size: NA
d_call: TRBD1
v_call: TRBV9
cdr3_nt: TGTGCCAGCAGCGCCAGACAGGGGATGGCCAACGTCCTGACTTTC
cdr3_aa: CASSARQGMANVLTF

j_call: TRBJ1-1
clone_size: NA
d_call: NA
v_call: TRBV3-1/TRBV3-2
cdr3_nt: TGTGCCAGCAGCCCACAGCTGAACACTGAAGCTTTCTTT
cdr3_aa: CASSPQLNTEAFF

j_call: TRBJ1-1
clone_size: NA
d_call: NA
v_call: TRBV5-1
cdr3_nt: TGCGCCAGCAGCTTGTGGGGAGAGAACACTGAAGCTTTCTTT
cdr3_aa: CASSLWGENTEAFF

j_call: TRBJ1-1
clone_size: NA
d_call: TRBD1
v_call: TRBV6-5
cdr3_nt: TGTGCCAGCAGTTACTCGATCCAGGGGGTGGGCACTGAAGCTTTCTTT
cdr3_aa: CASSYSIQGVGTEAFF

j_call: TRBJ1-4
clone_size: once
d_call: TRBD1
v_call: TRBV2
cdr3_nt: TGTGCCACCTCGGGACAGGGAATACCAAATGAAAAACTGTTTTTT
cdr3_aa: CATSGQGIPNEKLFF